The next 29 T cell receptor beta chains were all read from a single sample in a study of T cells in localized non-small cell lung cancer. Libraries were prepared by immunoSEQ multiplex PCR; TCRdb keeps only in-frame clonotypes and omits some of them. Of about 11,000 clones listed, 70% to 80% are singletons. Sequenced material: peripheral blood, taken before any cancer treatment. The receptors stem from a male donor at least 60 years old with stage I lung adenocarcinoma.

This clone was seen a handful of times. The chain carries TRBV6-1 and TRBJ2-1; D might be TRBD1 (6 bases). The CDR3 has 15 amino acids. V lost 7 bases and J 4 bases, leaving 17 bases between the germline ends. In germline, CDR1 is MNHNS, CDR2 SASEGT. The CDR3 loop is CASILGTLIYNEQFF. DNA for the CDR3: TGTGCCAGCATTTTAGGGACACTGATATACAATGAGCAGTTCTTC.

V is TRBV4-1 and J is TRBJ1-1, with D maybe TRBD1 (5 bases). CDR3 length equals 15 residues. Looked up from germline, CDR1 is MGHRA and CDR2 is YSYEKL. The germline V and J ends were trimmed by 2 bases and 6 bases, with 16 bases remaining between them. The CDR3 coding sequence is TGCGCCAGCAGCCAATTCTCCAGTGGGGCAGCTGAAGCTTTCTTT. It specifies CASSQFSSGAAEAFF.

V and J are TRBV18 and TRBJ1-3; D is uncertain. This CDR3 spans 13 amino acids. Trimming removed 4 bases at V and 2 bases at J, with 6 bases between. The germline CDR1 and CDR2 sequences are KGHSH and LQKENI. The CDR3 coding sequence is TGTGCCAGCTCACAGGGTGCTGGAAACACCATATATTTT. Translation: CASSQGAGNTIYF.

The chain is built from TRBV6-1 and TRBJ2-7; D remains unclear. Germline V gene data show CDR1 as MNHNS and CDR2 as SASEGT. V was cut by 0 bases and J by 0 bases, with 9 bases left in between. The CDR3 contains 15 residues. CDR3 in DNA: TGTGCCAGCAGTGAAGCTACTAACCCCTCCTACGAGCAGTACTTC. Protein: CASSEATNPSYEQYF.

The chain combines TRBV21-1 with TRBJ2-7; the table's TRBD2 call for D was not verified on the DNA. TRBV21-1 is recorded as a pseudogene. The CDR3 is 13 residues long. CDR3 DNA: TGTGCCAGCACCCCCCCGGCGAGGAACGAGCAGTACTTC. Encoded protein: CASTPPARNEQYF.

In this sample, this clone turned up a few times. The CDR3 is CASRSGDIYLNTEAFF. CDR3 DNA sequence: TGCGCCAGCAGGAGCGGAGACATCTACTTGAACACTGAAGCTTTCTTT. The V gene is TRBV5-1, the J gene TRBJ1-1; D call uncertain. CDR1 and CDR2 (germline): SGHRS, YFSETQ. The CDR3 sequence is 16 residues long. Deletions cut 5 bases from V and 0 bases from J, with 17 bases between.

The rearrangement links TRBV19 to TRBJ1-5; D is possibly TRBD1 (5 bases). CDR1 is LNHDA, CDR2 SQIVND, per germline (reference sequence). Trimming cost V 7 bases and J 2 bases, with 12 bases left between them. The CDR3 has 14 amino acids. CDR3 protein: CASTKWGGNQPQHF. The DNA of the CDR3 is TGTGCCAGTACAAAATGGGGGGGCAATCAGCCCCAGCATTTT.

The CDR3 spells CASSFRSSGNTIYF. DNA for the CDR3: TGTGCCAGCAGTTTCCGGAGCTCTGGAAACACCATATATTTT. The chain is built from TRBV6-1 and TRBJ1-3, with unresolved D. Germline CDR1 is MNHNS and CDR2 is SASEGT. V lost 5 bases and J 0 bases, leaving 8 bases between the germline ends. CDR3 length: 14 residues.

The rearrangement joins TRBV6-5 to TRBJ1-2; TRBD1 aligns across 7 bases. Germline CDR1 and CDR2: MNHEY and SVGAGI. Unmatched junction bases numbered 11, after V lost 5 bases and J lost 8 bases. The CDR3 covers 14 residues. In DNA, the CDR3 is TGTGCCAGCAGTCGACAGGGAGGGTCGAAGGGCTACACCTTC. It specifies CASSRQGGSKGYTF.

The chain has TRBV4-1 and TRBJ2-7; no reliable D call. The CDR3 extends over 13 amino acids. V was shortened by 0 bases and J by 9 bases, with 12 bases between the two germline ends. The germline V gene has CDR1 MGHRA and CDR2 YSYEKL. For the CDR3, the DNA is TGCGCCAGCAGCCAAGAAAACGAAATCGGGCAGTACTTC. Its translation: CASSQENEIGQYF.

CDR3 region: CASSQSFGRSKNIQYF. CDR3 bases: TGCGCCAGCAGTCAATCGTTCGGCCGATCCAAAAACATTCAGTACTTC. The V gene is TRBV23-1, the J gene TRBJ2-4; D unclear. TRBV23-1 is treated as an ORF (open reading frame) with a function not yet certain. There are 16 residues in the CDR3. Trimming took off 0 bases at V and 2 bases at J, with 11 bases between the two ends.

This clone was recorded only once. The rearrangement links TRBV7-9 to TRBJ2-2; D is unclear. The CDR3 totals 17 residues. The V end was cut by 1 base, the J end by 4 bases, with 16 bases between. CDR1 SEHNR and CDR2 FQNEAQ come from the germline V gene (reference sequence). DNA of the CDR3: TGTGCCAGCAGCTTAGTGAATCCTAACGGGTTCACCGGGGAGCTGTTTTTT. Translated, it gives CASSLVNPNGFTGELFF.

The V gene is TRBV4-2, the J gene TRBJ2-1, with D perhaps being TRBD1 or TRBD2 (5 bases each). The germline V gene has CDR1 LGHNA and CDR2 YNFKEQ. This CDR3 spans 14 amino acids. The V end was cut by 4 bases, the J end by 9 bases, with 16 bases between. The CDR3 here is CASSLTVEVGEQFF. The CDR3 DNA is TGTGCCAGCAGCCTGACAGTGGAGGTCGGTGAGCAGTTCTTC.

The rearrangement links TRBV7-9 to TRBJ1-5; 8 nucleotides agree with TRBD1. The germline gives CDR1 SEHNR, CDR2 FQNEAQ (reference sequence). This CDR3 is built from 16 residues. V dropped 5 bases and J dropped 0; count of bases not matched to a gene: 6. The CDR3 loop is CASSPGQGYSNQPQHF. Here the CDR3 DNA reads TGTGCCAGCAGCCCCGGACAGGGTTATAGCAATCAGCCCCAGCATTTT.

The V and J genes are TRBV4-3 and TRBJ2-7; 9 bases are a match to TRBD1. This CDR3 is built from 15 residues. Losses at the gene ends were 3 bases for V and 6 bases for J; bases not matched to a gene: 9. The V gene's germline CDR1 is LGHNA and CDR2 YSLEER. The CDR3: CASSQLTGGGSEQYF. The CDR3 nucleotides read TGCGCCAGCAGCCAGCTGACAGGGGGTGGCTCCGAGCAGTACTTC.

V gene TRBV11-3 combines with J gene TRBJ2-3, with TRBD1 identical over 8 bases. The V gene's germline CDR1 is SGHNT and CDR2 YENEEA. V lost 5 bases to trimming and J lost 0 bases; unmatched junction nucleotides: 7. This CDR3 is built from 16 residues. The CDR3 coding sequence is TGTGCCAGCAGCGTAGGGACAGGATCTAGCACAGATACGCAGTATTTT. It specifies CASSVGTGSSTDTQYF.

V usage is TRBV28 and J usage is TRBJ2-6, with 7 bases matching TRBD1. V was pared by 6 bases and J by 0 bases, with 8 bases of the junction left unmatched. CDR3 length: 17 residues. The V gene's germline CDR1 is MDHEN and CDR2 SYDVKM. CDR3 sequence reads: CASRDRLKSSGANVLTF. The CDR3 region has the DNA TGTGCCAGCAGGGACAGGCTTAAGAGCTCTGGGGCCAACGTCCTGACTTTC.

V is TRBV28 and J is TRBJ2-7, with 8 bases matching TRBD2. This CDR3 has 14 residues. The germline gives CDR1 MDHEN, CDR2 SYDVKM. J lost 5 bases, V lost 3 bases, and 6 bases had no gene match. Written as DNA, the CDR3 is TGTGCCAGCAGTTTCCCCGGGGGGGCGAACGAGCAGTACTTC. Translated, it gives CASSFPGGANEQYF.

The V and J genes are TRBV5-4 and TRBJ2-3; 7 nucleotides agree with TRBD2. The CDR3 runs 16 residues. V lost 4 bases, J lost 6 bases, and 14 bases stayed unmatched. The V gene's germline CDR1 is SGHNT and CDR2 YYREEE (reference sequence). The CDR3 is CASSQEGGGRLDTQYF. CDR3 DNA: TGTGCCAGCAGCCAAGAAGGCGGGGGTAGATTGGATACGCAGTATTTT.

Here the CDR3 reads CASRRTGLMNTEAFF. CDR3 nucleotides: TGTGCCAGCAGGCGGACAGGGCTTATGAACACTGAAGCTTTCTTT. The V and J genes are TRBV28 and TRBJ1-1; 8 bases map to TRBD1. CDR1 MDHEN and CDR2 SYDVKM come from the germline V gene. V shed 6 bases and J 0 bases; nucleotides not matched to a gene: 6. The CDR3 contains 15 residues.

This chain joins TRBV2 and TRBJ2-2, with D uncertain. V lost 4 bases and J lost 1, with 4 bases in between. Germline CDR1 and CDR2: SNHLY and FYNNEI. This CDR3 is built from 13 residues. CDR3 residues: CASSGLNTGELFF. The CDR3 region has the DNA TGTGCCAGCAGTGGGTTGAACACCGGGGAGCTGTTTTTT.

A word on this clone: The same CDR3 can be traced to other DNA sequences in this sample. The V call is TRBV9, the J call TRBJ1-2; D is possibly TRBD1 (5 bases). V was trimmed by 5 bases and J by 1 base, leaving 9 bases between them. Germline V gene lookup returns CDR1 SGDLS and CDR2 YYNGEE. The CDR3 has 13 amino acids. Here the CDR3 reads CASSRGSNYGYTF. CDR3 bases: TGTGCCAGCAGTCGGGGCAGTAACTATGGCTACACCTTC.

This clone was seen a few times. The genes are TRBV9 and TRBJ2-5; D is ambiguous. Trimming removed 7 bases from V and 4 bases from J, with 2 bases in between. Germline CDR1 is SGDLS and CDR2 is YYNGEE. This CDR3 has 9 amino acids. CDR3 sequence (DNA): TGTGCCAGCGGAGAGACCCAGTACTTC. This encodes CASGETQYF.

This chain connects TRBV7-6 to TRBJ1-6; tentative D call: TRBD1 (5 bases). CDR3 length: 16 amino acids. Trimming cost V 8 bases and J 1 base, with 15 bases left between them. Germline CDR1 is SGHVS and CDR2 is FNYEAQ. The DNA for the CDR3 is TGTGCCAGCGGCCTCGGGGGTAGGTCCTATAATTCACCCCTCCACTTT. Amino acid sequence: CASGLGGRSYNSPLHF.

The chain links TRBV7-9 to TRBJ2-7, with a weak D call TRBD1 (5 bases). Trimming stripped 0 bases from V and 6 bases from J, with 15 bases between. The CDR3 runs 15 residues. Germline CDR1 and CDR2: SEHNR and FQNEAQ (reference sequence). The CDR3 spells CASSLALGPSGEQYF. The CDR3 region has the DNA TGTGCCAGCAGCTTAGCGTTGGGGCCCTCTGGCGAGCAGTACTTC.

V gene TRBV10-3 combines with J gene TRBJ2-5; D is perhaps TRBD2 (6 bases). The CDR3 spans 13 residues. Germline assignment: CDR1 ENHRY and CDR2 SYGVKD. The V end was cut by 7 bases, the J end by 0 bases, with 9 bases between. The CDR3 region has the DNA TGTGCCATCATGGGGGGTTACCAAGAGACCCAGTACTTC. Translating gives CAIMGGYQETQYF.

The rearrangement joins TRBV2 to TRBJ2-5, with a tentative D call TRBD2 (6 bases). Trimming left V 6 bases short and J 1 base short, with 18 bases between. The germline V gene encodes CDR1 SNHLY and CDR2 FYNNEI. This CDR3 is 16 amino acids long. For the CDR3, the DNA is TGTGCCAGCAGGGAGGGTAGGAGTTCAATCCAAGAGACCCAGTACTTC. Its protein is CASREGRSSIQETQYF. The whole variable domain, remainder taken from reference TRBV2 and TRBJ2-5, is EPEVTQTPSHQVTQMGQEVILRCVPISNHLYFYWYRQILGQKVEFLVSFYNNEISEKSEIFDDQFSVERPDGSNFTLKIRSTKLEDSAMYFCASREGRSSIQETQYFGPGTRLLVL.

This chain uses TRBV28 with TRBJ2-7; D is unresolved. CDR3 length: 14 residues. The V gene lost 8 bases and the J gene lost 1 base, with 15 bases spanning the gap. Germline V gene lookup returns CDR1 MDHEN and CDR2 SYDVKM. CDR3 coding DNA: TGTGCCAGCGCCCTGCAGGAAAATTCCTACGAGCAGTACTTC. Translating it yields CASALQENSYEQYF.

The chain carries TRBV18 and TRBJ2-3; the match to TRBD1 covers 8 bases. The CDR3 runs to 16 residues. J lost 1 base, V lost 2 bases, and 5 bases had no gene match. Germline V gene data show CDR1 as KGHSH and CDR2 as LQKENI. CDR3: CASSPKQGAGTDTQYF. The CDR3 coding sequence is TGTGCCAGCTCACCAAAGCAGGGGGCCGGCACAGATACGCAGTATTTT.